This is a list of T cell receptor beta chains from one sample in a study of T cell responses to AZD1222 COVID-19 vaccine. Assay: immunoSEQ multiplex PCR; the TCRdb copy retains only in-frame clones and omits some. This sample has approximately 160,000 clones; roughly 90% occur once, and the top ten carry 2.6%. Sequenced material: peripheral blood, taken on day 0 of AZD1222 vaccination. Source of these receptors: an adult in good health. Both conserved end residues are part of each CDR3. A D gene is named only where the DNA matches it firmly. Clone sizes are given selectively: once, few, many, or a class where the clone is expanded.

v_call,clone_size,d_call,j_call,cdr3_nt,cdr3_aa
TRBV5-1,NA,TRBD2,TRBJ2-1,TGCGCCAGCGGGAGGGCGGAGACCTACAATGAGCAGTTCTTC,CASGRAETYNEQFF
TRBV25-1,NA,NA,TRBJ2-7,TGTGCCAGCAGTGATTCGGGGGCCGCCTACGAGCAGTACTTC,CASSDSGAAYEQYF
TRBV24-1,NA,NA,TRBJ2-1,TGTGCCACCAGTGATTTCAAGGGGAGCAATGAGCAGTTCTTC,CATSDFKGSNEQFF
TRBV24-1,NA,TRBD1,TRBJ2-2,TGTGCCACCAGAAGGGGGCCTGACACCGGGGAGCTGTTTTTT,CATRRGPDTGELFF
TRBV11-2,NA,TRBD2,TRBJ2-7,TGTGCCAGCAGCCCCTGGGGGGGTTACGGCGTCGAGCAGTACTTC,CASSPWGGYGVEQYF
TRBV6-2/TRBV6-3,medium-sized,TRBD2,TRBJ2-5,TGTGCCAGCAGTTACTCGATAACTAGCGGGAGGCAGGAGACCCAGTACTTC,CASSYSITSGRQETQYF
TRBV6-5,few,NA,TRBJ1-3,TGTGCCAGCAGTTTGCGTCGACAGGTTTCTGGAAACACCATATATTTT,CASSLRRQVSGNTIYF
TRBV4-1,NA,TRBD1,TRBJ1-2,TGCGCCAGCAGCCCTTGGGAGGGGGCTAATGGCTACACCTTC,CASSPWEGANGYTF
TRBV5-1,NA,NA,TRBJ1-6,TGCGCCAGCAGCTTGCTTCAGGGAGGGGAATCACCCCTCCACTTT,CASSLLQGGESPLHF
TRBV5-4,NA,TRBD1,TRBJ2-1,TGTGCCAGCAGCTTGGTTCCGGGACAGTGGGGCAATGAGCAGTTCTTC,CASSLVPGQWGNEQFF
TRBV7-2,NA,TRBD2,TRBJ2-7,TGTGCCAGCAGCTTGGGACTAGGGGGGTCCTACGAGCAGTACTTC,CASSLGLGGSYEQYF
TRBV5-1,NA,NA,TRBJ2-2,TGCGCCAGCAGCCACCCCCCGTGGACAGTGGTGGACACCGGGGAGCTGTTTTTT,CASSHPPWTVVDTGELFF
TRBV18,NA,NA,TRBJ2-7,TGTGCCAGCTCCTCCGGACAGTCCTCCTACGAGCAGTACTTC,CASSSGQSSYEQYF
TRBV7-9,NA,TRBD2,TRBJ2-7,TGTGCCAGCAGCTTAGGACAAGGACTAGTCATCTTGAACTTC,CASSLGQGLVILNF
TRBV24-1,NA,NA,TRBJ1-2,TGTGCCACCAGTGATCCTGCCGGGGCAGGTCTTGGCTACACCTTC,CATSDPAGAGLGYTF
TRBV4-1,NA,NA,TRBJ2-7,TGCGCCAGCAGCCAAGATGACAGGATGACCTACGAGCAGTACTTC,CASSQDDRMTYEQYF
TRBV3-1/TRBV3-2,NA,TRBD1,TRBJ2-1,TGTGCCAGCAGCCAGCCGGGACAGGGGCGCGAGCAGTTCTTC,CASSQPGQGREQFF
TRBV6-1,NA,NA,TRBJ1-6,TGTGCCAGCAGTGAAAGGACCGAGAATTCACCCCTCCACTTT,CASSERTENSPLHF
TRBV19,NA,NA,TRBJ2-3,TGTGCCAGTAGTCCTACTATTACTAGCACAGATACGCAGTATTTT,CASSPTITSTDTQYF
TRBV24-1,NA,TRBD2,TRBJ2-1,TGTGCCACCAGTGGACCGGGACTAGCGGCCTACAATGAGCAGTTCTTC,CATSGPGLAAYNEQFF
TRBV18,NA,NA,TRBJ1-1,TGTGCCAGCTCACCACCGGGACTGAGCAACACTGAAGCTTTCTTT,CASSPPGLSNTEAFF
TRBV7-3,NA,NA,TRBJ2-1,TGTGCCAGCAGCTTGAGGGACAATGAGCAGTTCTTC,CASSLRDNEQFF
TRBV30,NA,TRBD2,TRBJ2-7,TGTGCCTGGAGCCGCGGGGGAGCCGACTACGAGCAGTACTTC,CAWSRGGADYEQYF
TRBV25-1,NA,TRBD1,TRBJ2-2,TGTGCCAGCAGTGTAGGACAGGGTCGGACCGGGGAGCTGTTTTTT,CASSVGQGRTGELFF
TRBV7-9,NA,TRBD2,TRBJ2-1,TGTGCCAGCAGCCACCAGGGACTAGCGGGATTCAATGAGCAGTTCTTC,CASSHQGLAGFNEQFF
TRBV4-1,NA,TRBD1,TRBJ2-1,TGCGCCAGCAGCCCCGGGACAGGGGGAGCGGGAGCGGAGCAGTTCTTC,CASSPGTGGAGAEQFF
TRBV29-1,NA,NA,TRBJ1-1,TGCAGCGGTGGGGGCTCCGGGACTGAAGCTTTCTTT,CSGGGSGTEAFF
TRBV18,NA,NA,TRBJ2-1,TGTGCCAGCTCGACAACCGGGACTGAATCTAATGAGCAGTTCTTC,CASSTTGTESNEQFF
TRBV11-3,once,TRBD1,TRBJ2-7,TGTGCCAGCAGCCAGGGGGCAACCTACGAGCAGTACTTC,CASSQGATYEQYF
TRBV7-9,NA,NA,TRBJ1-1,TGTGCCAGCAGCCTGGACAGCAGCGTTGAAGCTTTCTTT,CASSLDSSVEAFF
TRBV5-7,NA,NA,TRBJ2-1,TGTGCCAGCAGCTTGCCCGCGGGACCCCACAATGAGCAGTTCTTC,CASSLPAGPHNEQFF
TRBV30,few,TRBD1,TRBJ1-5,TGTGCCTGGAGTCTCGGACAGGGACTTGGCAATCAGCCCCAGCATTTT,CAWSLGQGLGNQPQHF
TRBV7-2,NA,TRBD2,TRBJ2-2,TGTGCCAGCAGCCCGGGACTAGCCAACACCGGGGAGCTGTTTTTT,CASSPGLANTGELFF
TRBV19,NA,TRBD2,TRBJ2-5,TGTGCCAGTAGTTCCAGCGGGAGGGCCTATGGGACCCAGTACTTC,CASSSSGRAYGTQYF
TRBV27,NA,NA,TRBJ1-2,TGTGCCAGCAGTTCGCCGGCCCGGGACCACTATGGCTACACCTTC,CASSSPARDHYGYTF
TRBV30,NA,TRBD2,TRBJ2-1,TGTGCCTGGAGCACGGGAGGGCCGATCAATGAGCAGTTCTTC,CAWSTGGPINEQFF
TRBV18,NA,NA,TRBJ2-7,TGTGCCAGCTCACCACCGACCGGGGCCCGTATCTACGAGCAGTACTTC,CASSPPTGARIYEQYF
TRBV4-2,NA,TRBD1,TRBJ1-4,TGTGCCAGCAGCCCACGGACAGGGGAAGGTGAAAAACTGTTTTTT,CASSPRTGEGEKLFF
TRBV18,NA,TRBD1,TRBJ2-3,TGTGCCAGCTCACCGCCGGGACAGGGAAAAGCAGATACGCAGTATTTT,CASSPPGQGKADTQYF